These 12 T cell receptor beta chains were sequenced from one sample in a study of blood T cell repertoires in COVID-19. The method was immunoSEQ multiplex PCR; TCRdb's version includes in-frame clones alone and lacks a portion of them. The sample holds over 70,000 clones, 75% to 90% seen once. Sequenced: peripheral blood. The source is a human donor in a cohort sampled during active COVID-19.

This clone came up once. V and J are TRBV28 and TRBJ2-1; 8 bases align to TRBD2. The CDR3 extends over 15 amino acids. Germline V gene sequence: CDR1 MDHEN, CDR2 SYDVKM. Trimming removed 7 bases from V and 9 bases from J; junction bases left unmatched: 14. CDR3 residues: CASNRAGVNYGEQFF. As DNA, the CDR3 is TGTGCCAGCAACAGAGCGGGAGTTAATTACGGTGAGCAGTTCTTC.

The chain has TRBV5-1 and TRBJ2-3; perhaps TRBD2 as D (6 bases). CDR1 and CDR2 from the germline V gene are SGHRS and YFSETQ. The CDR3 spans 14 residues. V lost 4 bases and J lost 2, with 11 bases in between. The CDR3 coding sequence is TGCGCCAGCAGCCCACGGGACTTCACAGATACGCAGTATTTT. It encodes CASSPRDFTDTQYF. The whole variable domain, filled in from reference TRBV5-1 and TRBJ2-3, reads KAGVTQTPRYLIKTRGQQVTLSCSPISGHRSVSWYQQTPGQGLQFLFEYFSETQRNKGNFPGRFSGRQFSNSRSEMNVSTLELGDSALYLCASSPRDFTDTQYFGPGTRLTVL.

The chain is built from TRBV2 and TRBJ1-3; possible D gene TRBD1, 6 bases. Germline lookup yields CDR1 SNHLY and CDR2 FYNNEI. Trimming took 6 bases from V and 0 from J, leaving 12 bases between them. The CDR3 runs 15 residues. CDR3 nucleotides: TGTGCCAGCAGGCAGGACAGTTACTCTGGAAACACCATATATTTT. Protein sequence: CASRQDSYSGNTIYF. The full variable domain, rest sourced from reference TRBV2 and TRBJ1-3, is EPEVTQTPSHQVTQMGQEVILRCVPISNHLYFYWYRQILGQKVEFLVSFYNNEISEKSEIFDDQFSVERPDGSNFTLKIRSTKLEDSAMYFCASRQDSYSGNTIYFGEGSWLTVV.

This clone has just one count. The chain is built from TRBV28 and TRBJ1-3; tentatively, D is TRBD1 (6 bases). Trimming shortened V by 3 bases and J by 0 bases, and 12 bases separated the two germline ends. The CDR3 length is 16 residues. The germline V gene has CDR1 MDHEN and CDR2 SYDVKM. The CDR3 DNA is TGTGCCAGCAGTTTGGGGGGGGCCTCCTCTGGAAACACCATATATTTT. Its protein product is CASSLGGASSGNTIYF.

The table lists this clone with a few counts. J is TRBJ1-6 and V is TRBV5-5, with no clear D. The CDR3 runs to 16 residues. Trimming removed 1 base from V and 10 bases from J, with 18 bases in between. Germline CDR1 is SGHKS and CDR2 is YYEKEE (reference sequence). The CDR3 region is CASSLREVRRGSPLHF. CDR3 bases: TGTGCCAGCAGCTTGAGAGAGGTTCGACGGGGATCACCCCTCCACTTT.

Details on this clone: Germline and junction disagree at one end, which may indicate a read error. The rearrangement joins TRBV28 to TRBJ2-7; maybe TRBD2 (6 bases). Germline V gene data show CDR1 as MDHEN and CDR2 as SYDVKM. This CDR3 has 12 residues. The CDR3 nucleotides read TGTGCCAGCAGTTTAGAAGCGGGCCGGGGAAACTTC. This encodes CASSLEAGRGNF.

This chain links TRBV6-5 with TRBJ1-1, with unresolved D. The V gene's germline CDR1 is MNHEY and CDR2 SVGAGI. Between the trimmed V and J ends, which lost 7 bases and 0 bases, there was a span of 3 bases. This CDR3 spans 11 amino acids. The CDR3 loop is CASTVNTEAFF. The CDR3, as DNA: TGTGCCAGCACAGTGAACACTGAAGCTTTCTTT.

The V call is TRBV30, the J call TRBJ2-3, with D hard to call. The germline gives CDR1 GTSNPN, CDR2 SVGIG (reference sequence). Trimming pared 3 bases from V and 3 bases from J, leaving 7 bases between. This CDR3 region has 12 residues. This CDR3 reads CAWSPNTDTQYF. The CDR3 DNA follows: TGTGCCTGGAGCCCCAATACAGATACGCAGTATTTT.

This chain connects TRBV18 to TRBJ2-2, with 8 bases that match TRBD1. Per germline, CDR1 KGHSH and CDR2 LQKENI. V was clipped by 3 bases and J by 3 bases; unmatched bases: 21. The CDR3 runs 21 residues. The DNA for the CDR3 is TGTGCCAGCTCACCCCCTCTTGGGAAGGGAATCAGGGGGCGTGACACCGGGGAGCTGTTTTTT. Its translation: CASSPPLGKGIRGRDTGELFF.

J is TRBJ2-7 and V is TRBV4-2, with 7 bases fitting TRBD2. Germline trimming cut 0 bases from V and 3 bases from J; bases unmatched to any gene: 8. Germline-derived CDR1 and CDR2 are LGHNA and YNFKEQ. The CDR3 runs 16 residues. CDR3 DNA sequence: TGTGCCAGCAGCCAAGATCTAGCGGAGGGGCACTACGAGCAGTACTTC. Its translation is CASSQDLAEGHYEQYF.

V and J are TRBV6-5 and TRBJ2-2, with a weak D call TRBD1 (5 bases). V was trimmed by 6 bases and J by 6 bases, leaving 8 bases between them. There are 12 residues in the CDR3. CDR1 MNHEY and CDR2 SVGAGI come from the germline V gene. CDR3 in DNA: TGTGCCAGCAGGGCAGGGTCCGGGGAGCTGTTTTTT. It codes for CASRAGSGELFF.

The chain joins TRBV27 to TRBJ1-1; 8 positions agree with TRBD1. The CDR3 has 15 amino acids. V lost 4 bases to trimming and J lost 5 bases; unmatched junction nucleotides: 9. CDR1 and CDR2 (germline): MNHEY, SMNVEV (reference sequence). The CDR3 DNA sequence: TGTGCCAGCAGTTCTCGGACAGGGACGGGGACTGAAGCTTTCTTT. Translated: CASSSRTGTGTEAFF.